What follows are 32 T cell receptor beta chains derived from one specimen sequenced in a study of shared clonotypes between healthy human individuals. Here immunoSEQ multiplex PCR was the method, and the copy in TCRdb shows in-frame clones only, minus some. This sample has about 1.5 million clones, with approximately 97% found just once. Sequences were obtained from naive CD4+ T cells sorted from blood. The subset here: CD45RA+ positively selected. Receptor source: a young man in good health.

This chain uses TRBV11-2 with TRBJ1-4, with 9 bases aligning to TRBD1. The germline V gene encodes CDR1 SGHAT and CDR2 FQNNGV. The CDR3 totals 12 residues. V lost 5 bases, J lost 12 bases, and 4 bases stayed unmatched. The CDR3 spells CASSGTGKELFF. CDR3 DNA: TGTGCCAGCAGCGGGACAGGGAAAGAACTGTTTTTT.

V gene TRBV5-6 combines with J gene TRBJ2-7; D unresolved. This CDR3 comprises 13 residues. With 2 bases removed from V and 6 bases from J, the gap between germline ends came to 12 bases. In germline, CDR1 is SGHDT, CDR2 YYEEEE. CDR3 DNA sequence: TGTGCCAGCAGCTTCTCTCCCCTCCCCGAGCAGTACTTC. It specifies CASSFSPLPEQYF.

The V gene is TRBV11-3, the J gene TRBJ2-3; unclear D gene. Trimming stripped 6 bases from V and 5 bases from J, with 6 bases between. The germline V gene has CDR1 SGHNT and CDR2 YENEEA. This CDR3 has 11 amino acids. The DNA of the CDR3 is TGTGCCAGCAGAGGCGGAGATACGCAGTATTTT. Protein: CASRGGDTQYF.

V usage is TRBV18 and J usage is TRBJ1-4; D is unresolved. The V end was cut by 2 bases, the J end by 0 bases, with 10 bases between. From germline, CDR1 is KGHSH and CDR2 LQKENI. This CDR3 is built from 16 residues. CDR3 sequence reads: CASSPYQDATNEKLFF. The CDR3 nucleotides read TGTGCCAGCTCACCATATCAGGATGCAACTAATGAAAAACTGTTTTTT.

The rearrangement joins TRBV28 to TRBJ2-7; 7 positions match TRBD1. The CDR3 runs 15 residues. Germline assignment: CDR1 MDHEN and CDR2 SYDVKM. J was trimmed by 6 bases and V by 5 bases; bases with no gene match: 13. This CDR3 reads CASSPSELTGSEQYF. Here the CDR3 DNA reads TGTGCCAGCAGTCCCTCTGAATTGACAGGGAGCGAGCAGTACTTC.

The chain combines TRBV25-1 with TRBJ2-7, with a weak D call TRBD1 (6 bases). V was trimmed by 4 bases and J by 2 bases, leaving 6 bases between them. There are 12 residues in the CDR3. CDR1 and CDR2 from the germline V gene are MGHDK and SYGVNS. In DNA form, the CDR3 reads TGTGCCAGCAGTGGACAGGCCTACGAGCAGTACTTC. Amino acid sequence: CASSGQAYEQYF.

The rearrangement links TRBV18 to TRBJ2-1; no clear D. Germline CDR1 is KGHSH and CDR2 is LQKENI. This CDR3 contains 14 residues. V dropped 5 bases and J dropped 8 bases, with 16 bases sitting between them. The CDR3 sequence is CASSSQTAKDEQFF. CDR3 DNA: TGTGCCAGCTCATCACAGACGGCCAAGGATGAGCAGTTCTTC.

The rearrangement joins TRBV7-8 to TRBJ2-7, with 7 nucleotides matching TRBD1. In germline, CDR1 is SGHVS, CDR2 FQNEAQ. With V trimmed by 3 bases and J by 0 bases, 8 bases remained unmatched. The CDR3 runs to 16 residues. The CDR3 region is CASSFPGAGGSYEQYF. The CDR3 bases are TGTGCCAGCAGCTTTCCCGGGGCAGGGGGCTCCTACGAGCAGTACTTC. The full variable domain, in which reference TRBV7-8 and TRBJ2-7 provide the parts outside the CDR3, is GAGVSQSPRYKVAKRGQDVALRCDPISGHVSLFWYQQALGQGPEFLTYFQNEAQLDKSGLPSDRFFAERPEGSVSTLKIQRTQQEDSAVYLCASSFPGAGGSYEQYFGPGTRLTVT.

This clone was counted once. This rearrangement joins TRBV5-6 to TRBJ1-2; D may be TRBD1 (6 bases). Germline values: CDR1 SGHDT, CDR2 YYEEEE. The CDR3 consists of 14 residues. Trimming cost V 1 base and J 4 bases, with 11 bases left between them. The CDR3 sequence: CASSLIGTSYGYTF. CDR3 bases: TGTGCCAGCAGCTTGATAGGGACATCCTATGGCTACACCTTC. Full variable domain (missing parts from reference TRBV5-6 and TRBJ1-2): DAGVTQSPTHLIKTRGQQVTLRCSPKSGHDTVSWYQQALGQGPQFIFQYYEEEERQRGNFPDRFSGHQFPNYSSELNVNALLLGDSALYLCASSLIGTSYGYTFGSGTRLTVV.

J is TRBJ1-4 and V is TRBV29-1; 8 nucleotides agree with TRBD1. This CDR3 comprises 13 residues. The ends lost 5 bases at V and 4 bases at J; junction bases unmatched: 3. Germline V gene lookup returns CDR1 SQVTM and CDR2 ANQGSEA. The CDR3 loop is CSVKGQVNEKLFF. CDR3 in DNA: TGCAGCGTTAAGGGACAGGTTAATGAAAAACTGTTTTTT.

This clone was picked up one time. The chain carries TRBV5-1 and TRBJ2-5; tentative D call: TRBD2 (5 bases). This CDR3 region has 15 residues. The germline V and J ends were trimmed by 4 bases and 1 base, with 14 bases remaining between them. The germline CDR1 and CDR2 sequences are SGHRS and YFSETQ. DNA for the CDR3: TGCGCCAGCAGCAGAATCGTAGCGCCCCAAGAGACCCAGTACTTC. This sequence encodes CASSRIVAPQETQYF.

The chain has TRBV7-8 and TRBJ2-3; D ambiguous. V lost 1 base, J lost 4 bases, and 12 bases lay in between. In germline, CDR1 is SGHVS, CDR2 FQNEAQ. The CDR3 runs to 15 residues. The CDR3 region is CASSLVIAHPDTQYF. The CDR3 DNA follows: TGTGCCAGCAGCTTAGTAATAGCTCACCCAGATACGCAGTATTTT.

V usage is TRBV7-2 and J usage is TRBJ2-7, with a weak D call TRBD1 (5 bases). Germline CDR1 and CDR2: SGHTA and FQGNSA. The CDR3 is 16 residues long. With 5 bases removed from V and 4 bases from J, the gap between germline ends came to 21 bases. The CDR3, as DNA: TGTGCCAGCAGCGCCGAGGTGGGCAGGGCAAGGTACGAGCAGTACTTC. This codes for CASSAEVGRARYEQYF.

The V gene is TRBV7-2, the J gene TRBJ1-5, with a possible D match to TRBD1 (6 bases). The CDR3 loop spans 14 amino acids. CDR1 is SGHTA and CDR2 is FQGNSA in the germline V gene. The V gene lost 5 bases and the J gene lost 2 bases, with 10 bases spanning the gap. The CDR3 nucleotides read TGTGCCAGCAGCCGGACAGCCCGCAATCAGCCCCAGCATTTT. Protein: CASSRTARNQPQHF.

V gene TRBV28 combines with J gene TRBJ1-1, with D perhaps matching TRBD1 (6 bases). The CDR3 length is 15 residues. CDR1 is MDHEN, CDR2 SYDVKM, per germline. Deletions cut 3 bases from V and 2 bases from J, with 13 bases between. The CDR3: CASSLDTGFNTEAFF. In DNA, the CDR3 is TGTGCCAGCAGTTTGGACACAGGGTTCAACACTGAAGCTTTCTTT.

The chain links TRBV18 to TRBJ1-4, with D possibly TRBD1 on 6 matching bases. CDR1 and CDR2 (germline): KGHSH, LQKENI. V was trimmed by 3 bases and J by 6 bases, leaving 20 bases between them. This CDR3 has 17 residues. This CDR3 is CASSPTLVGQNYEKLFF. CDR3 sequence (DNA): TGTGCCAGCTCACCCACTCTTGTTGGACAGAACTATGAAAAACTGTTTTTT.

The chain carries TRBV29-1 and TRBJ2-3; TRBD2 aligns across 14 bases. This CDR3 is 16 amino acids long. The junction had 8 bases not matched to a gene; V was cut back by 8 bases and J by 1 base. Germline V gene lookup returns CDR1 SQVTM and CDR2 ANQGSEA. CDR3 protein: CSTGTSGGEGTDTQYF. DNA of the CDR3: TGCAGCACCGGGACTAGCGGGGGCGAGGGCACAGATACGCAGTATTTT.

In this sample, this clone turned up once. The chain employs TRBV5-1 and TRBJ1-1; D is undetermined. The V gene's germline CDR1 is SGHRS and CDR2 YFSETQ. The CDR3 runs to 13 residues. V was trimmed by 5 bases and J by 6 bases, leaving 14 bases between them. The CDR3 sequence is CASSSILGAEAFF. CDR3 nucleotides: TGCGCCAGCAGTTCGATCCTCGGGGCTGAAGCTTTCTTT. Drawing the rest from reference TRBV5-1 and TRBJ1-1, the complete variable domain is KAGVTQTPRYLIKTRGQQVTLSCSPISGHRSVSWYQQTPGQGLQFLFEYFSETQRNKGNFPGRFSGRQFSNSRSEMNVSTLELGDSALYLCASSSILGAEAFFGQGTRLTVV.

The chain links TRBV10-3 to TRBJ2-7; 7 bases line up with TRBD1. The CDR3 extends over 15 amino acids. With V trimmed by 2 bases and J by 1 base, 5 bases remained unmatched. CDR1 is ENHRY, CDR2 SYGVKD, per germline. The CDR3 DNA is TGTGCCATCAGTGAGGCCGACAGGGTGTCCTACGAGCAGTACTTC. Protein: CAISEADRVSYEQYF.

The genes are TRBV12-5 and TRBJ2-3, with D uncertain. Deletions cut 9 bases from V and 6 bases from J, with 22 bases between. Germline V gene lookup returns CDR1 LGHNT and CDR2 FRNRAP. The CDR3 sequence is 15 residues long. CDR3 loop: CASSPWRALSDTQYF. CDR3 DNA: TGTGCTAGCTCTCCCTGGAGAGCCCTGTCGGATACGCAGTATTTT.

V is TRBV6-5 and J is TRBJ2-3, with D uncertain. This CDR3 contains 14 residues. Germline CDR1 and CDR2: MNHEY and SVGAGI. V was trimmed by 7 bases and J by 5 bases, leaving 16 bases between them. The CDR3 nucleotides read TGTGCCAGCACCCCAGTGGGTACTATAGATACGCAGTATTTT. Protein product: CASTPVGTIDTQYF.

The V gene is TRBV21-1, the J gene TRBJ2-1; TRBD2 reflects the table's D call only, with no check against the DNA. TRBV21-1 is reported as a pseudogene. The CDR3 totals 17 residues. CDR3 region: CASSKEPSAGGYNEQFF. The CDR3 DNA is TGTGCCAGCAGCAAAGAACCTTCAGCGGGAGGCTACAATGAGCAGTTCTTC.

The V call is TRBV18, the J call TRBJ1-2; D gene uncertain. V gave up 6 bases and J gave up 5 bases, with 13 bases separating them. Germline V gene sequence: CDR1 KGHSH, CDR2 LQKENI. This CDR3 contains 13 residues. CDR3 protein: CASSSLGPYGYTF. CDR3 nucleotides: TGTGCCAGCTCTTCCCTGGGCCCGTATGGCTACACCTTC.

This clone was seen once. The chain carries TRBV5-1 and TRBJ2-3, with 7 bases matching TRBD1. With 3 bases clipped from V and 0 bases from J, the junction kept 10 bases outside the gene matches. The CDR3 covers 17 residues. The germline V gene encodes CDR1 SGHRS and CDR2 YFSETQ. CDR3 region: CASSYDSRQGSTDTQYF. The CDR3 nucleotides read TGCGCCAGCAGCTACGATAGCCGACAGGGAAGCACAGATACGCAGTATTTT.

V is TRBV6-6 and J is TRBJ1-2; tentatively, D is TRBD1 (5 bases). The V and J ends lost 0 bases and 3 bases respectively, with 8 bases between them. The CDR3 length is 14 residues. Germline CDR1 reads MNHNY; CDR2 reads SVGAGI (reference sequence). CDR3 sequence reads: CASSYSRDYYGYTF. DNA for the CDR3: TGTGCCAGCAGTTACTCACGGGACTACTATGGCTACACCTTC.

The rearrangement uses TRBV19 and TRBJ2-7; a weak D match, TRBD2 (5 bases). Looked up from germline, CDR1 is LNHDA and CDR2 is SQIVND (reference sequence). This CDR3 is 15 amino acids long. V gave up 1 base and J gave up 3 bases, with 13 bases separating them. In DNA form, the CDR3 reads TGTGCCAGTAGTATAGTCTCCGGGGATTACTACGAGCAGTACTTC. Protein: CASSIVSGDYYEQYF.

The genes are TRBV6-5 and TRBJ1-6; TRBD1 might be the D (5 bases). CDR3 length: 15 amino acids. Germline CDR1 reads MNHEY; CDR2 reads SVGAGI. V gave up 1 base and J gave up 5 bases, with 9 bases separating them. CDR3 bases: TGTGCCAGCAGTTACTGGACACCCGATAATTCACCCCTCCACTTT. It is translated as CASSYWTPDNSPLHF.

The chain links TRBV5-1 to TRBJ2-2, with 12 bases that match TRBD2. The CDR3 is made up of 18 amino acids. J lost 3 bases, V lost 3 bases, and 9 bases had no gene match. The V gene's germline CDR1 is SGHRS and CDR2 YFSETQ. CDR3 DNA sequence: TGCGCCAGCAGCTCTTTCGTGCTAGCGGGAGGGGACACCGGGGAGCTGTTTTTT. Protein: CASSSFVLAGGDTGELFF.

V usage is TRBV13 and J usage is TRBJ2-7, with a tentative D call TRBD2 (5 bases). Trimming left V 5 bases short and J 7 bases short, with 18 bases between. From germline, CDR1 is PRHDT and CDR2 FYEKMQ (reference sequence). The CDR3 consists of 14 residues. The CDR3 bases are TGTGCCAGCAGCCCGCGGGCCACGTCGGGGGAGCAGTACTTC. It codes for CASSPRATSGEQYF.

This clone was seen just once. The chain combines TRBV6-1 with TRBJ2-7, with 8 bases identical to TRBD1. From germline, CDR1 is MNHNS and CDR2 SASEGT. Unmatched junction bases numbered 6, after V lost 5 bases and J lost 6 bases. The length of the CDR3 is 13 residues. This CDR3 reads CASSTTGVFEQYF. The CDR3, as DNA: TGTGCCAGCAGTACGACAGGGGTATTCGAGCAGTACTTC.

The chain joins TRBV5-5 to TRBJ2-5; 9 positions match TRBD2. Germline CDR1 is SGHKS and CDR2 is YYEKEE (reference sequence). CDR3 length: 16 residues. Trimming removed 4 bases from V and 4 bases from J; junction bases left unmatched: 11. This CDR3 is CASSVSSGIAGETQYF. The CDR3 region has the DNA TGTGCCAGCAGCGTATCTAGCGGGATCGCGGGAGAGACCCAGTACTTC. The full variable domain, with the rest looked up from reference TRBV5-5 and TRBJ2-5, is DAGVTQSPTHLIKTRGQQVTLRCSPISGHKSVSWYQQVLGQGPQFIFQYYEKEERGRGNFPDRFSARQFPNYSSELNVNALLLGDSALYLCASSVSSGIAGETQYFGPGTRLLVL.

The rearrangement joins TRBV5-1 to TRBJ2-2; 10 bases agree with TRBD1. Per the germline V gene, CDR1 is SGHRS and CDR2 is YFSETQ. The CDR3 covers 16 residues. J lost 4 bases, V lost 7 bases, and 10 bases had no gene match. The CDR3 loop reads CASAPPGTGVTGELFF. Here the CDR3 DNA reads TGCGCCAGCGCGCCCCCCGGGACAGGGGTCACCGGGGAGCTGTTTTTT.